Listed below are T cell receptor beta chains from one sample, sequenced in a study. A single record per CDR3 protein comes from TCRdb applying MiXCR to the 5' RACE reads. The repertoire holds over a thousand distinct CDR3 sequences, 7.2% seen once, with about 14% in the top ten. Material: central memory T cells from blood PBMCs. Receptors were obtained from a male donor with HIV. The CDR3 runs from the conserved cysteine through the conserved F or W. Each record gives: D gene, J gene, V gene, clone size, CDR3 DNA, CDR3 protein. The D gene is left open where the match is weak. Rows give clone size only sometimes, using once, few, many, or a class for an expanded clone.

d_gene: .
j_gene: TRBJ2-3
v_gene: TRBV10-3
abundance: .
CDR3nt: TGTGCCATCAGTGAAGGCGGAGGGAACACAGATACGCAGTATTTT
CDR3aa: CAISEGGGNTDTQYF

d_gene: .
j_gene: TRBJ1-2
v_gene: TRBV6-2/TRBV6-3
abundance: large
CDR3nt: TGTGCCAGCAGTTACTCGGGGCCCTTGGTACGGAACTATGGCTACACCTTC
CDR3aa: CASSYSGPLVRNYGYTF

d_gene: .
j_gene: TRBJ2-7
v_gene: TRBV4-3
abundance: medium-sized
CDR3nt: TGCGCCAGCAGCCAAGATCTTGCAACTAGCTCCTACGAGCAGTACTTC
CDR3aa: CASSQDLATSSYEQYF

d_gene: .
j_gene: TRBJ1-3
v_gene: TRBV2
abundance: few
CDR3nt: TGTGCCAGCAGTGAAAAGTCAGGAAGGCACTCTGGAAACACCATATATTTT
CDR3aa: CASSEKSGRHSGNTIYF

d_gene: .
j_gene: TRBJ1-3
v_gene: TRBV6-1
abundance: .
CDR3nt: TGTGCCAGCACTATCGGACAGAGCTCTGGAAACACCATATATTTT
CDR3aa: CASTIGQSSGNTIYF

d_gene: TRBD2
j_gene: TRBJ2-2
v_gene: TRBV7-2
abundance: .
CDR3nt: TGTGCCAGCAGCTCAAGCGGGAGAGACACCGGGGAGCTGTTTTTT
CDR3aa: CASSSSGRDTGELFF

d_gene: TRBD2
j_gene: TRBJ2-5
v_gene: TRBV6-1
abundance: .
CDR3nt: TGTGCCAGCAGTCGACTAGCGGGGGGGACCCAGTACTTC
CDR3aa: CASSRLAGGTQYF

d_gene: .
j_gene: TRBJ1-5
v_gene: TRBV10-1
abundance: medium-sized
CDR3nt: TGCGCCAGCAGAGATAGCAATCAGCCCCAGCATTTT
CDR3aa: CASRDSNQPQHF

d_gene: .
j_gene: TRBJ2-2
v_gene: TRBV21-1
abundance: .
CDR3nt: TGTGCCAGCAGCCCCCCCGTCGACAGAAAGAACACCGGGGAGCTGTTTTTT
CDR3aa: CASSPPVDRKNTGELFF

d_gene: .
j_gene: TRBJ1-6
v_gene: TRBV7-9
abundance: .
CDR3nt: TGTGCCAGCAGCCCAATGGCGGACCATTCACCCCTCCACTTT
CDR3aa: CASSPMADHSPLHF